This T cell receptor (beta chain) was captured in a study of cytomegalovirus exposure and HLA in healthy donors. 60 Vbeta and 13 Jbeta primers were used in PCR. Clones were sequenced by immunoSEQ multiplex PCR, and TCRdb holds only the in-frame ones, with some missing. The sample holds about 140,000 clones, around 80% seen once. The germline CDR1 and CDR2 sequences are MDHEN and SYDVKM. The CDR3 contains 15 residues. The germline V and J ends were trimmed by 2 bases and 3 bases, with 13 bases remaining between them. The receptor's source is a middle-aged man in good health and CMV-seropositive. The sample was PBMCs. The chain joins TRBV28 to TRBJ2-5, with a possible D match to TRBD1 (7 bases). Here the CDR3 DNA reads TGTGCCAGCAGTTTAGGAGGGGACAGTGAAGAGACCCAGTACTTC. Translation: CASSLGGDSEETQYF.